These T cell receptor beta chains were read from a single sample in a study of PD-L1 blockade in urothelial cancer. Profiled with immunoSEQ multiplex PCR; TCRdb holds only in-frame clones, not every one. The data show tens of thousands of clones, 85% to 95% seen once. The specimen comprised PBMCs, sampled around atezolizumab (anti-PD-L1) treatment. The receptors shown here come from an elderly woman with urothelial cancer. The CDR3 runs from the conserved cysteine through the conserved F or W. A D gene is named only where the DNA matches it firmly. The size entry is marked missing in some rows and otherwise reads once, few, many or a size class.

v_gene	d_gene	j_gene	abundance	CDR3nt	CDR3aa
TRBV6-1	TRBD1	TRBJ1-1	.	TGTGCCAGCAGCATGACAGGGATTGAGACTGAAGCTTTCTTT	CASSMTGIETEAFF
TRBV7-9	TRBD1	TRBJ1-2	.	TGTGCCAGCAGCACCGGGACAGGGCAGAATGGCTACACCTTC	CASSTGTGQNGYTF
TRBV30	.	TRBJ1-1	.	TGTGCCTGGAGTGTCACAGCACTGAACACTGAAGCTTTCTTT	CAWSVTALNTEAFF
TRBV5-6	.	TRBJ1-2	.	TGTGCCAGCAGAGATAAGACCGGGAGCTATGGCTACACCTTC	CASRDKTGSYGYTF
TRBV5-1	TRBD2	TRBJ2-2	.	TGCGCCAGCAGCCGGGGGGACGGAAACACCGGGGAGCTGTTTTTT	CASSRGDGNTGELFF
TRBV5-1	.	TRBJ2-1	.	TGCGCCAGCAGCCAGGACAGTGCGAGGGGGGAGCAGTTCTTC	CASSQDSARGEQFF
TRBV19	.	TRBJ2-2	few	TGTGCCAGTACGTCGGCGGCGAACACCGGGGAGCTGTTTTTT	CASTSAANTGELFF
TRBV28	.	TRBJ1-2	.	TGTGCCAGCAGTCGAGGCAACTATGGCTACACCTTC	CASSRGNYGYTF
TRBV6-1	.	TRBJ1-1	.	TGTGCCAGCGAGGGAGCGCTCATGAACACTGAAGCTTTCTTT	CASEGALMNTEAFF
TRBV28	.	TRBJ2-1	.	TGTGCCAGCAGTAGGGGTCAGGGGCCGTTCTTC	CASSRGQGPFF
TRBV9	TRBD1	TRBJ1-2	.	TGTGCCAGCAGCGCCAGACAGGGTAAGGGGGCCTATGGCTACACCTTC	CASSARQGKGAYGYTF
TRBV28	.	TRBJ1-1	.	TGTGCCAGCAGTGACTCGGGGGGAAGGGCGTTCGGCACTGAAGCTTTCTTT	CASSDSGGRAFGTEAFF
TRBV5-1	TRBD1	TRBJ2-7	.	TGCGCCAGCAGCTTGACCGGACAGGGCTCCTACGAGCAGTACTTC	CASSLTGQGSYEQYF
TRBV9	TRBD1	TRBJ2-2	.	TGTGCCAGCAGCGTCGGGACAGCGAACACCGGGGAGCTGTTTTTT	CASSVGTANTGELFF
TRBV27	TRBD1	TRBJ1-1	.	TGTGCCAGCAGTTCCTCAGGGGGATGGACTGAAGCTTTCTTT	CASSSSGGWTEAFF
TRBV7-9	.	TRBJ2-5	once	TGTGCCAGCAGCTTGACTGCAGTAGAGACCCAGTACTTC	CASSLTAVETQYF